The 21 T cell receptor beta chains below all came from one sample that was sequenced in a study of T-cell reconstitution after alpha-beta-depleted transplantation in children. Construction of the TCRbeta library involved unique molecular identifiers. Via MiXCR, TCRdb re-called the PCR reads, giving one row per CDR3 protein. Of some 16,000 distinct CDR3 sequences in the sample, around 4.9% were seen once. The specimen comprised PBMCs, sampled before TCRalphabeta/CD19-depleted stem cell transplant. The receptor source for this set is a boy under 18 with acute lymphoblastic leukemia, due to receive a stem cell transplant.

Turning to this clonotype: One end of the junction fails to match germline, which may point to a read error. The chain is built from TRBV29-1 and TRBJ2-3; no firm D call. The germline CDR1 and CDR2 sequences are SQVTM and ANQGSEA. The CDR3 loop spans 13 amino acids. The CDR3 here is CSVGFPYTDTEYF. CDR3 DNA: TGCAGCGTTGGATTTCCCTACACAGATACGGAGTATTTT.

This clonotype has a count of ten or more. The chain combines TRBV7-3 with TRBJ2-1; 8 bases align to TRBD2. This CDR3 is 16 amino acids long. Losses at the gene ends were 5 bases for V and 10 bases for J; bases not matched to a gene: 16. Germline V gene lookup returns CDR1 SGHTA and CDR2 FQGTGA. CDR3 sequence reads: CASSPGGGRPKQEQFF. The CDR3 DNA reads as TGTGCCAGCAGCCCTGGGGGCGGGAGGCCGAAGCAAGAGCAGTTCTTC.

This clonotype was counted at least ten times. The CDR3 coding sequence is TGTGCCACCAGCGGGGACAGAAATCAGCCCCAGCATTTT. Translation: CATSGDRNQPQHF. This rearrangement joins TRBV24-1 to TRBJ1-5, with 7 bases lining up with TRBD1. J gave up 4 bases and V 7 bases, and 3 bases lay outside the gene matches. Germline lookup yields CDR1 KGHDR and CDR2 SFDVKD. This CDR3 contains 13 residues.

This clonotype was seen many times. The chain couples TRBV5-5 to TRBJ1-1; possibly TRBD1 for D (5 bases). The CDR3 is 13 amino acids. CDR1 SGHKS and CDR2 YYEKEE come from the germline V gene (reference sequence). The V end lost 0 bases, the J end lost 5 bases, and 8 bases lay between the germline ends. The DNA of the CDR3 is TGTGCCAGCAGCTTGGGGTGGGGGACTGAAGCTTTCTTT. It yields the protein CASSLGWGTEAFF.

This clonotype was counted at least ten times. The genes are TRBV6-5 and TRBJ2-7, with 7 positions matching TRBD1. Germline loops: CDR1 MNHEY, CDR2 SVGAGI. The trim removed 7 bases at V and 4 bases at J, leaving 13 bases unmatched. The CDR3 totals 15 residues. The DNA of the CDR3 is TGTGCCAGCACCTCTCTGGGACAGATCAATTACGAGCAGTACTTC. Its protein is CASTSLGQINYEQYF.

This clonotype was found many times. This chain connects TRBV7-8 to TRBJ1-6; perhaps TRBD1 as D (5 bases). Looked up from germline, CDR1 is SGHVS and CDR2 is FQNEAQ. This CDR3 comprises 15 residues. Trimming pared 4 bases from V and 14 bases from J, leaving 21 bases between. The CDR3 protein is CASSWMGTDFLTLHF. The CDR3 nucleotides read TGTGCCAGCAGCTGGATGGGGACGGATTTTTTAACCCTCCACTTT.

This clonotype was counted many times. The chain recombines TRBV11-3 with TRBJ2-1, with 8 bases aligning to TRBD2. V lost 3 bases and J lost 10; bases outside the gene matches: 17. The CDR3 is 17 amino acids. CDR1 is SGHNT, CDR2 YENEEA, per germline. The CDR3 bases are TGTGCCAGCAGCTTCCTAGCCCCGGGACTAGAGGGTTGGGAGCAGTTCTTC. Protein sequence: CASSFLAPGLEGWEQFF.

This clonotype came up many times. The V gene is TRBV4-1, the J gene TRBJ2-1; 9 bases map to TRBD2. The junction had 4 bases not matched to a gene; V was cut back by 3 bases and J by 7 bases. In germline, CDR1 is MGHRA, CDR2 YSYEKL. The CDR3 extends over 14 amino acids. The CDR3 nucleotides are TGCGCCAGCAGCCAGCCTAGCGGGAAGAATGAGCAGTTCTTC. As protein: CASSQPSGKNEQFF.

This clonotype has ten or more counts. CDR3 residues: CATSSPRGDTEAFF. DNA of the CDR3: TGTGCCACCAGCAGTCCCCGGGGGGACACTGAAGCTTTCTTT. The J gene is TRBJ1-1, the V gene TRBV15; possible D gene TRBD1, 5 bases. CDR1 and CDR2 (germline): LNHNV, YYDKDF (reference sequence). The CDR3 contains 14 residues. Between the trimmed V and J ends, which lost 3 bases and 3 bases, there was a span of 11 bases.

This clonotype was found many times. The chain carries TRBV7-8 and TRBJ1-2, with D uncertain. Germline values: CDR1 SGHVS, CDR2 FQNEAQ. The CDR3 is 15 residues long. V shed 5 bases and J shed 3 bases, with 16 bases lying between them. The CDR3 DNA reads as TGTGCCAGCAGCCTGGCCCGGACCGCGTACTATGGCTACACCTTC. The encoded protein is CASSLARTAYYGYTF.

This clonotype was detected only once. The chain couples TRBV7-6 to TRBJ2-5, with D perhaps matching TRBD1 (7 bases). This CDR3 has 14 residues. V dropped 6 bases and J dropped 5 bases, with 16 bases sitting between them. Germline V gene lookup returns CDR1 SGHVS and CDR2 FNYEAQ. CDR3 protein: CASRKSGGWETQYF. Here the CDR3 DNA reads TGTGCCAGCAGGAAATCAGGGGGGTGGGAGACCCAGTACTTC.

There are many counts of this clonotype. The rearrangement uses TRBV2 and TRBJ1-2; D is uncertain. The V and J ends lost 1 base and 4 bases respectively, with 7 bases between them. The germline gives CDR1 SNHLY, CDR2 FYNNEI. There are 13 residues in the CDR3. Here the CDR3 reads CASSEGTFYGYTF. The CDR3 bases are TGTGCCAGCAGTGAAGGGACTTTCTATGGCTACACCTTC.

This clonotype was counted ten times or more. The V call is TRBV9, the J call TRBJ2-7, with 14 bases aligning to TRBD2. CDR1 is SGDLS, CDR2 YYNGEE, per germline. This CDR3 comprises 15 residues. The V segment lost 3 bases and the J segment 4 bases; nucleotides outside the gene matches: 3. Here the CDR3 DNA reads TGTGCCAGCAGCGCGTGGACTAGCGGGGGGTACGAGCAGTACTTC. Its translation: CASSAWTSGGYEQYF.

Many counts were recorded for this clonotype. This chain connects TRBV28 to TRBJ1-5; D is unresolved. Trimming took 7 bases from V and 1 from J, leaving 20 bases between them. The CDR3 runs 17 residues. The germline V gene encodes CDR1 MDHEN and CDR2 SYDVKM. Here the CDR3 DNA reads TGTGCCAGCATCGAAAGCGGGATTTCGGTGAGCAATCAGCCCCAGCATTTT. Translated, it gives CASIESGISVSNQPQHF.

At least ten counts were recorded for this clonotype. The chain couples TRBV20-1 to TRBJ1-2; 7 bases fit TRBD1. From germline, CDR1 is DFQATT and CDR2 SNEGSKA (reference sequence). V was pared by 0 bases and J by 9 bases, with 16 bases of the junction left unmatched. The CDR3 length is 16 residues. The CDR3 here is CSARDKGAPGKGSYTF. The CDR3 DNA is TGCAGTGCTAGAGATAAGGGGGCCCCCGGAAAAGGGAGCTACACCTTC.

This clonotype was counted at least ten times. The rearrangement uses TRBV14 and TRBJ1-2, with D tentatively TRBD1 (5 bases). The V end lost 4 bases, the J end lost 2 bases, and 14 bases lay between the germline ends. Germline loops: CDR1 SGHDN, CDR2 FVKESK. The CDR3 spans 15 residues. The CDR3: CASSRASGGNYGYTF. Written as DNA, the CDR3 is TGTGCCAGCAGCCGCGCCTCCGGGGGGAACTATGGCTACACCTTC.

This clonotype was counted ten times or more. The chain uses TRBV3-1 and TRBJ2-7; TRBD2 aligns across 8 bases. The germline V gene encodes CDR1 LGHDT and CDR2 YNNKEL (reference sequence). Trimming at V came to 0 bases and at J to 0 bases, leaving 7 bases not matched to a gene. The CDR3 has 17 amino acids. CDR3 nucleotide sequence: TGTGCCAGCAGCCAAGATCGGGTAGCGGGGAGCTCCTACGAGCAGTACTTC. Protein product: CASSQDRVAGSSYEQYF.

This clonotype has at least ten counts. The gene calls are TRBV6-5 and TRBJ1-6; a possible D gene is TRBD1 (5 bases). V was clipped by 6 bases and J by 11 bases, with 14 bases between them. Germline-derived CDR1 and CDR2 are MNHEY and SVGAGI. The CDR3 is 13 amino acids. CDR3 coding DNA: TGTGCCAGCAGGTTCAGGGAGAGGGCACCCCTCCACTTT. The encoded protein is CASRFRERAPLHF.

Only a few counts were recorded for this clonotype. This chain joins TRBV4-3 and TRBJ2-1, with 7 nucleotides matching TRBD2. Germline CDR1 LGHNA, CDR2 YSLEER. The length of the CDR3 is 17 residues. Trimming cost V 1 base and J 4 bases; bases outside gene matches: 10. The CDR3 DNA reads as TGCGCCAGCAGCCAAGTCGTATCGGGAGGACTATACAATGAGCAGTTCTTC. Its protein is CASSQVVSGGLYNEQFF.

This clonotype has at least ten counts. The CDR3 region has the DNA TGTGCCAGCAGATACCGGACAGGGCAAAACAATGAGCAGTTCTTC. Protein sequence: CASRYRTGQNNEQFF. The gene calls are TRBV6-5 and TRBJ2-1; 8 bases match TRBD1. The CDR3 consists of 15 residues. V trimming: 6 bases; J trimming: 5 bases; junction bases outside the gene matches: 9. Looked up from germline, CDR1 is MNHEY and CDR2 is SVGAGI.

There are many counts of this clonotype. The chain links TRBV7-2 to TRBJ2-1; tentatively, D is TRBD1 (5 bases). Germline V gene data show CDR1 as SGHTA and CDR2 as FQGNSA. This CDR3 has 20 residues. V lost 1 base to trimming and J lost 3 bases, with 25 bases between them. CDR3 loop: CASSLGPGQGRTAGYNEQFF. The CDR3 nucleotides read TGTGCCAGCAGCTTAGGGCCCGGGCAGGGTAGGACGGCCGGCTACAATGAGCAGTTCTTC.